These T cell receptor beta chains were read from a single sample in a study of neoadjuvant anti-PD-1 for oral cavity cancer. Method: immunoSEQ multiplex PCR; TCRdb's copy keeps in-frame clones and lacks some. The table records fewer than 90,000 clones, under 90% of them present only once. Specimen: PBMCs, collected before nivolumab (anti-PD-1) treatment. The receptors were sampled from a person aged 35 to 85 with oral cavity squamous cell carcinoma. Both conserved end residues are part of each CDR3. D genes are given only for firm matches. Clone size is given for some rows only: seen once, a few or many times, or a class if the clone is expanded.

TRBV10-3	-	TRBD1	TRBJ1-1	CAIRGTGSSTEAFF	TGTGCCATCAGGGGGACAGGGTCTAGCACTGAAGCTTTCTTT
TRBV10-3	-	-	TRBJ2-3	CAISVDRTDTQYF	TGTGCCATCAGTGTCGATCGCACAGATACGCAGTATTTT
TRBV6-1	-	-	TRBJ1-2	CASSEAGSYGYTF	TGTGCCAGCAGTGAAGCTGGGAGCTATGGCTACACCTTC
TRBV9	-	TRBD2	TRBJ2-7	CASSAQGLAGDEQYF	TGTGCCAGCAGCGCCCAGGGACTAGCGGGAGACGAGCAGTACTTC
TRBV6-6	-	-	TRBJ2-1	CASSYEAYNEQFF	TGTGCCAGCAGTTACGAGGCCTACAATGAGCAGTTCTTC
TRBV11-2	-	-	TRBJ1-4	CASSLRSNEKLFF	TGTGCCAGCAGCTTGCGGTCGAATGAAAAACTGTTTTTT
TRBV9	-	-	TRBJ1-1	CASSPSKEGNTEAFF	TGTGCCAGCAGCCCCTCCAAGGAGGGGAACACTGAAGCTTTCTTT
TRBV10-1	-	TRBD1	TRBJ1-2	CASRQGTGEGVYGYTF	TGCGCCAGCAGGCAAGGGACAGGGGAAGGCGTCTATGGCTACACCTTC
TRBV6-5	-	-	TRBJ1-1	CASSYRGGGAEAFF	TGTGCCAGCAGTTACCGAGGGGGTGGCGCTGAAGCTTTCTTT
TRBV6-6	-	-	TRBJ2-1	CASSPPPPYNEQFF	TGTGCCAGCAGCCCCCCGCCTCCCTACAATGAGCAGTTCTTC
TRBV5-1	-	-	TRBJ2-7	CASSLVDEQYF	TGCGCCAGCAGCTTGGTTGACGAGCAGTACTTC
TRBV12-2	-	-	TRBJ2-7	CASRLVAGGGTAYEQYF	TGTGCAAGTCGCTTAGTCGCTGGGGGGGGAACCGCCTACGAGCAGTACTTC
TRBV11-3	-	TRBD2	TRBJ2-2	CASSGSVTGELFF	TGTGCCTCTAGCGGGAGTGTAACCGGGGAGCTGTTTTTT
TRBV5-1	-	-	TRBJ2-3	CASSQQGTDTQYF	TGCGCCAGCAGCCAACAGGGAACAGATACGCAGTATTTT
TRBV5-1	-	TRBD1	TRBJ2-7	CASSSAGTGAYEQYF	TGCGCCAGCAGCTCTGCCGGGACAGGAGCCTACGAGCAGTACTTC
TRBV5-4	-	-	TRBJ1-1	CASSLGARGRYTEAFF	TGTGCCAGCAGCTTGGGGGCAAGGGGCAGGTACACTGAAGCTTTCTTT
TRBV2	-	-	TRBJ1-1	CASSKGSISTEAFF	TGTGCCAGCAGTAAAGGGTCTATCAGCACTGAAGCTTTCTTT
TRBV2	-	-	TRBJ1-4	CASILQEGDEKLFF	TGTGCCAGCATTTTACAGGAGGGTGATGAAAAACTGTTTTTT
TRBV2	-	-	TRBJ1-1	CASSGGRLEAFF	TGTGCCAGCAGTGGGGGACGTCTCGAAGCTTTCTTT
TRBV6-1	-	-	TRBJ2-3	CASNVGADTQYF	TGTGCCAGCAACGTTGGGGCAGATACGCAGTATTTT
TRBV19	once	TRBD1	TRBJ1-5	CASSTGQVVGQPQHF	TGTGCCAGTAGTACAGGACAGGTCGTAGGTCAGCCCCAGCATTTT